Listed below are T cell receptor beta chains from one sample, sequenced in a study of cytomegalovirus exposure and HLA in healthy donors. The data were produced by immunoSEQ multiplex PCR, yet TCRdb's version contains in-frame clones alone and is incomplete. The repertoire holds 95,000 to 130,000 clones, with around 60% as singletons. The sequenced material came from PBMCs. The receptors were sampled from a woman between 40 and 55 years old in good health and CMV-seropositive. Each CDR3 is given with its conserved first and last residue. Fields, in order: clone size, J gene, V gene, D gene, CDR3 DNA, CDR3 protein. D genes are given only for firm matches. A clone size is listed for some rows: how often the clone was seen (once, few, many), or a class if it is expanded.

once,TRBJ1-2,TRBV7-9,NA,TGTGCCAGCAGCTTTACTACCGTTGGCTACACCTTC,CASSFTTVGYTF
few,TRBJ2-1,TRBV5-1,TRBD1,TGCGCCAGCAATTATGACAGGGGCGATGAGCAGTTCTTC,CASNYDRGDEQFF
NA,TRBJ2-1,TRBV6-5,TRBD2,TGTGCCAGCAGTTACGACCTAGCGGGAGGCATGAATGAGCAGTTCTTC,CASSYDLAGGMNEQFF
NA,TRBJ2-1,TRBV5-5,TRBD2,TGTGCCAGTTCTCCGGGACTAGCGGATTACAATGAGCAGTTCTTC,CASSPGLADYNEQFF
NA,TRBJ2-5,TRBV19,NA,TGTGCCAGTAGTAATAGCGGTCAAGAGACCCAGTACTTC,CASSNSGQETQYF
NA,TRBJ1-1,TRBV15,TRBD1,TGTGCCACCAGCAAAGGGGGCAACACTGAAGCTTTCTTT,CATSKGGNTEAFF
NA,TRBJ1-4,TRBV19,TRBD1,TGTGCCAGTAGTGACGGGACAGGGGGATTGATGAATGAAAAACTGTTTTTT,CASSDGTGGLMNEKLFF
NA,TRBJ2-1,TRBV5-5,NA,TGTGCCAGCAGCTTGGCGCTAGCTTCCTACAATGAGCAGTTCTTC,CASSLALASYNEQFF
NA,TRBJ2-2,TRBV4-3,TRBD2,TGCGCCAGCAGCCAAGATAGCGTTAGCGGGAGTCTCAGGGAGCTGTTTTTT,CASSQDSVSGSLRELFF
NA,TRBJ2-5,TRBV9,NA,TGTGCCAGCAGCGTAGGCGGAGAGGGCGGGCAGACCCAGTACTTC,CASSVGGEGGQTQYF
NA,TRBJ2-5,TRBV5-1,NA,TGCGCCAGCAGCTTGATGGGGGCACGGCTACAAGAGACCCAGTACTTC,CASSLMGARLQETQYF
NA,TRBJ2-5,TRBV7-2,TRBD2,TGTGCCAGCAGCTTGCCGGGACTAGCGGGAGGGAGAGAGACCCAGTACTTC,CASSLPGLAGGRETQYF
NA,TRBJ2-1,TRBV5-1,NA,TGCGCCAGCAGCCCACTCGACAGAAACAATGAGCAGTTCTTC,CASSPLDRNNEQFF
NA,TRBJ2-7,TRBV6-5,NA,TGTGCCAGCAGTTATCCTCAGGTTTCCTACGAGCAGTACTTC,CASSYPQVSYEQYF
NA,TRBJ2-3,TRBV28,TRBD1,TGTGCCAGCAGTTTGGCACAGGGGGCCAATCAGCCCCAGTATTTT,CASSLAQGANQPQYF
once,TRBJ2-1,TRBV4-1,TRBD1,TGCGCCAGCAGCCACACCGGGACAGGTGACAATGAGCAGTTCTTC,CASSHTGTGDNEQFF
NA,TRBJ1-2,TRBV6-6,TRBD1,TGTGCCACTACGGACAGGGGGGATGGCTACACCTTC,CATTDRGDGYTF
few,TRBJ2-1,TRBV7-3,NA,TGTGCCAGCAGCTTAGGTGGTTTGGCGGGTTCGACGGGGAATGAGCAGTTCTTC,CASSLGGLAGSTGNEQFF
NA,TRBJ2-7,TRBV30,TRBD2,TGTGCCTGGAGTCCCGGGACTAGACGCTACGAGCAGTACTTC,CAWSPGTRRYEQYF
few,TRBJ2-3,TRBV28,NA,TGTGCCAGCAGTTTAGGTGGGAGTCGCTCAGATACGCAGTATTTT,CASSLGGSRSDTQYF
NA,TRBJ2-3,TRBV19,TRBD2,TGTGCCAGTAAAGAACTAGCGGAGTTCACAGATACGCAGTATTTT,CASKELAEFTDTQYF
NA,TRBJ2-1,TRBV5-6,TRBD2,TGTGCCAGCAGCGCGAGCGGGAGGGGGTACAATGAGCAGTTCTTC,CASSASGRGYNEQFF
NA,TRBJ1-2,TRBV4-1,TRBD1,TGCGCCAGCAGCCCGTTTCCCCGGACAGGGCTTCGCTATGGCTACACCTTC,CASSPFPRTGLRYGYTF
once,TRBJ2-5,TRBV4-2,TRBD1,TGTGCCAGCAGCCTAGGGACAGGGCCGGAGGAGACCCAGTACTTC,CASSLGTGPEETQYF
NA,TRBJ2-2,TRBV7-9,NA,TGTGCCAGCAGCTTACCCCCAGGATCGAACACCGGGGAGCTGTTTTTT,CASSLPPGSNTGELFF